This is a list of T cell receptor beta chains from one sample in a study of T cell repertoires in cytomegalovirus infection. TCRdb recomputed calls from the reads with MiXCR, one row per CDR3 protein. The data contain 300,000 to 450,000 distinct CDR3 sequences, 15% to 20% of them singletons. Sequencing was performed on PBMCs. Receptors were obtained from a human donor in good health (CMV status not recorded). Some clones in this sample may be carry-over from other donors' samples. CDR3s include the opening cysteine and the closing phenylalanine or tryptophan. D genes are given only for firm matches. For some rows the clone size is stated as once, few or many, or as a class when expanded; others skip it.

j_gene,v_gene,d_gene,abundance,CDR3nt,CDR3aa
TRBJ2-2,TRBV7-8,-,-,TGTGCCAGCAGCTTAAAAAGGATGGAGAGCGTGAACGGGGAGCTGTTTTTT,CASSLKRMESVNGELFF
TRBJ1-5,TRBV11-2,TRBD1,-,TGTGCCAGCAGCTTAGGTGGGACAGGGTGGCCCCAGCATTTT,CASSLGGTGWPQHF
TRBJ1-5,TRBV2,-,few,TGTGCCAGCAGTGAATTCCCCGGGGACAATCAGCCCCAGCATTTT,CASSEFPGDNQPQHF
TRBJ2-1,TRBV7-6,-,few,TGTGCCAGCAGCTTAGTCGCAGAACGGCCCTACAATGAGCAGTTCTTC,CASSLVAERPYNEQFF
TRBJ1-1,TRBV11-3,-,-,TGTGCCAGCAGCCCCTCCGGGGTTGACACTGAAGCTTTCTTT,CASSPSGVDTEAFF
TRBJ1-1,TRBV5-5,-,few,TGTGCCAGCAGCTTGAGGTTACAGTCTGAAGCTTTCTTT,CASSLRLQSEAFF
TRBJ2-1,TRBV12-3/TRBV12-4,TRBD2,-,TGTGCCAGCAATCTTAGCGGGGGACCCTACAATGAGCAGTTCTTC,CASNLSGGPYNEQFF
TRBJ1-5,TRBV12-3/TRBV12-4,-,many,TGTGCCAGCAGTATGGGACCGGGGCTTCAGCCCCAGCATTTT,CASSMGPGLQPQHF
TRBJ1-2,TRBV19,-,few,TGTGCCAGTAGTACTAGGGGTACGGAAGTAAACCTCCTCTTC,CASSTRGTEVNLLF
TRBJ2-5,TRBV5-1,TRBD1,-,TGCGCCAGCAGCTTGGCGGGACAGGGTCCCCAAGAGACCCAGTACTTC,CASSLAGQGPQETQYF
TRBJ1-5,TRBV4-2,-,-,TGTGCCAGCAGCCTTCACCGAGATCAGCCCCAGCATTTT,CASSLHRDQPQHF
TRBJ1-2,TRBV28,-,-,TGTGCCAGCAGTCCCGACCTGTATGGCTACACCTTC,CASSPDLYGYTF
TRBJ2-1,TRBV7-8,-,-,TGTGCCAGCAGCTTAAGTGCGAGGAATGAGCAGTTCTTC,CASSLSARNEQFF
TRBJ2-3,TRBV7-9,-,few,TGTGCCAGCAGCTCGCGGGGCCGCACAGATACGCAGTATTTT,CASSSRGRTDTQYF
TRBJ2-7,TRBV7-2,-,-,TGTGCCAGCAGACGCGAGGGACCTGGGGGTTACGAGCAGTACTTC,CASRREGPGGYEQYF
TRBJ2-2,TRBV7-9,-,-,TGTGCCAGCAGCACCACTTCGACAGGGAACACCGGGGAGCTGTTTTTT,CASSTTSTGNTGELFF
TRBJ1-5,TRBV6-1,-,many,TGTGCCAGCAGTGAAGCGGAAGGGAGGGCTCATCAGCCCCAGCATTTT,CASSEAEGRAHQPQHF
TRBJ2-3,TRBV7-2,TRBD2,-,TGTGCCAGCAGCTTAAGGGGGTGGGGGACTAGCGGGAGCACAGATACGCAGTATTTT,CASSLRGWGTSGSTDTQYF
TRBJ1-2,TRBV12-3/TRBV12-4,-,-,TGTGCCAGCAGTGGGGGGGGAGCATCCTACTATGGCTACACCTTC,CASSGGGASYYGYTF
TRBJ1-1,TRBV10-3,-,-,TGTGCCATCAGTGAGGTGAGCAGGCTACCGCTTCAGACTGAAGCTTTCTTT,CAISEVSRLPLQTEAFF
TRBJ2-3,TRBV7-2,-,-,TGTGCCAGCAGCTTCTCCAACACAGATACGCAGTATTTT,CASSFSNTDTQYF
TRBJ2-4,TRBV7-2,TRBD2,few,TGTGCCAGCAGCTTAGATGGACTAGCGGGCCACAAAAACATTCAGTACTTC,CASSLDGLAGHKNIQYF
TRBJ2-1,TRBV7-7,TRBD2,many,TGTGCCAGCAGCCTAGCGGGGGATTACAATGAGCAGTTCTTC,CASSLAGDYNEQFF
TRBJ2-1,TRBV7-9,-,many,TGTGCCAGCAGCGGCCTAGCGCGGCAGTTCTTC,CASSGLARQFF
TRBJ2-7,TRBV20-1,TRBD2,-,TGCAGTGCTCCCCGCGGGGGAGCCTCCTACGAGCAGTACTTC,CSAPRGGASYEQYF
TRBJ1-4,TRBV7-9,TRBD1,many,TGTGCCAGCAGCTTCTCGGGACAGGGAGTAACTAATGAAAAACTGTTTTTT,CASSFSGQGVTNEKLFF
TRBJ2-2,TRBV6-2/TRBV6-3,-,few,TGTGCCAGCAGTTTTGCGGGATTCACCGGGGAGCTGTTTTTT,CASSFAGFTGELFF
TRBJ2-7,TRBV12-3/TRBV12-4,TRBD2,many,TGTGCCAGCAGTTTCCGTCTAGCGGAAGCCTACGAGCAGTACTTC,CASSFRLAEAYEQYF
TRBJ2-3,TRBV7-2,TRBD2,many,TGTGCCAGCAGCCGGACTAGCGGGAGTTCCGCAGATACGCAGTATTTT,CASSRTSGSSADTQYF
TRBJ2-3,TRBV5-4,-,many,TGTGCCAGCAGCTACAGTCCCGGGATCCGCACAGATACGCAGTATTTT,CASSYSPGIRTDTQYF
TRBJ1-3,TRBV12-3/TRBV12-4,-,-,TGTGCCAGCCACAGCTCTGGAAACACCATATATTTT,CASHSSGNTIYF
TRBJ2-2,TRBV7-8,-,many,TGTGCCAGCAGCTTCATTGGGCGGTCGAGCGGGGAGCTGTTTTTT,CASSFIGRSSGELFF